The subject of this entry is one TCR beta chain. Antigen unknown. It was with a sample-barcoded 5' primer and a J-beta primer mix that a second PCR of about 6 to 12 cycles was run. MiXCR was run by TCRdb on the 5' RACE reads, yielding one entry per CDR3 protein. The data hold roughly 1,000,000 distinct CDR3 sequences, with around 27% observed a single time. The entry originates in a study of blood T cells in healthy people across ages. V dropped 8 bases and J dropped 5 bases, with 15 bases sitting between them. CDR1 is SQVTM and CDR2 is ANQGSEA in the germline V gene. The CDR3 is 13 amino acids. Study-wide points: Older age coincided with a roughly linear decline in TCR beta diversity per million T cells. The long-lived group displayed more naive CD4+ cells, plus higher diversity, than the aged donors did.

These same records also appear under a second study, on T cells of mothers and their children.

The chain uses TRBV29-1 and TRBJ2-2; D may be TRBD1 (6 bases). The sequenced sample was blood. This sequence was found in a girl aged 2 to 10 in good health. The CDR3 region is CSFPMRGTGELFF. Here the CDR3 DNA reads TGCAGCTTCCCGATGAGGGGGACCGGGGAGCTGTTTTTT.